These T cell receptor beta chains were read from a single sample in a study of cytomegalovirus exposure and HLA in healthy donors. TCRdb keeps only in-frame clones here, not all; method: immunoSEQ multiplex PCR. Seen here are about 95,000 clones, more than 70% observed once, and the top ten hold about 10%. The specimen was PBMCs. The source of these receptors is a man in his late teens or twenties in good health and CMV-seropositive. Both conserved end residues are part of each CDR3. Fields, in order: clone size, J gene, D gene, V gene, CDR3 DNA, CDR3 protein. D genes are given only for firm matches. Size values are once, few and many counts, or a class for expanded clones, and some rows have none.

-	TRBJ2-7	TRBD1	TRBV28	TGTGCCAGCAGTTTTCCCAGGGGGCCTTACGAGCAGTACTTC	CASSFPRGPYEQYF
few	TRBJ2-7	-	TRBV25-1	TGTGCCAGCAGTGAAACCAAGGACTACCCTGAGGGGGAGCAGTACTTC	CASSETKDYPEGEQYF
-	TRBJ1-1	-	TRBV2	TGTGCCAGCAGTGAGCCAAGGGAGCCACAGATTGCTTTCTTT	CASSEPREPQIAFF
-	TRBJ2-1	TRBD2	TRBV14	TGTGCCAGCAGCTCCTTAGCGGGGGGTCCCAATGAGCAGTTCTTC	CASSSLAGGPNEQFF
once	TRBJ1-4	TRBD1	TRBV4-1	TGCGCCAGCAGCCGGTGGACAGGGGGCTTTGAAAAACTGTTTTTT	CASSRWTGGFEKLFF
-	TRBJ2-3	TRBD2	TRBV4-2	TGTGCCAGCAGCCAAGGGGGCGGGGGGGTCACAGATACGCAGTATTTT	CASSQGGGGVTDTQYF
-	TRBJ1-2	TRBD1	TRBV9	TGTGCCAGCAGCCGGGACAGGGCCTATGGCTACACCTTC	CASSRDRAYGYTF
-	TRBJ2-5	TRBD2	TRBV5-1	TGCGCCAGCAGCTTGGCCGGGAGGCAGCAGTACCAAGAGACCCAGTACTTC	CASSLAGRQQYQETQYF
-	TRBJ1-4	TRBD1	TRBV30	TGTGCCTGTCGACTGGGGGACAGGTTTGAAAAACTGTTTTTT	CACRLGDRFEKLFF
-	TRBJ2-1	TRBD2	TRBV30	TGTGCCTGGAGCCCGGCGGCTAGCGGGGACTACTACAATGAGCAGTTCTTC	CAWSPAASGDYYNEQFF
-	TRBJ2-1	TRBD2	TRBV10-3	TGTGCCATCTGTCCTGGACTAGCGGGGGGTTTGAATGAGCAGTTCTTC	CAICPGLAGGLNEQFF
-	TRBJ2-7	-	TRBV21-1	TGTGCCAGCAGCAAAGAGAGTACGGAGCCGCAGCACCAGTACGAGCAGTACTTC	CASSKESTEPQHQYEQYF
-	TRBJ1-2	-	TRBV15	TGTGCCACCAGCAGAGACAGGGAGGATGGCTACACCTTC	CATSRDREDGYTF
once	TRBJ2-7	TRBD1	TRBV4-1	TGCGCCAGCAGCCATACGGGACAGGGGTACGAGCAGTACTTC	CASSHTGQGYEQYF
-	TRBJ1-2	-	TRBV30	TGTGCCTGGAGCCCAGGGGTTAGAGGCTATGGCTACACCTTC	CAWSPGVRGYGYTF
-	TRBJ2-1	TRBD1	TRBV27	TGTGCCAGCACCCCTTCGGTTACCGGGACAGTGGAGCAGTTCTTC	CASTPSVTGTVEQFF
-	TRBJ2-1	TRBD2	TRBV5-1	TGCGCCAGCAGCAAAGGGACTAGCGGGGGAAGTGGCAATGAGCAGTTCTTC	CASSKGTSGGSGNEQFF
-	TRBJ2-7	TRBD1	TRBV18	TGTGCCAGCTCGCGGGACAGGGGGTCCTACGAGCAGTACTTC	CASSRDRGSYEQYF
-	TRBJ1-5	-	TRBV21-1	TGTGCCAGCAGCCCCGGGACAGGCAATCAGCCCCAGCATTTT	CASSPGTGNQPQHF
-	TRBJ1-4	TRBD1	TRBV10-3	TGTGCCATCAGTGGGGGACAGCCTAATGAAAAACTGTTTTTT	CAISGGQPNEKLFF
-	TRBJ1-1	-	TRBV18	TGTGCCAGCTCACCACGCGTGCAGGGAATGAACACTGAAGCTTTCTTT	CASSPRVQGMNTEAFF
-	TRBJ1-4	-	TRBV21-1	TGTGCCAGCAGCAAAATAAGGAGTGAAAAACTGTTTTTT	CASSKIRSEKLFF
-	TRBJ2-7	TRBD2	TRBV6-1	TGTGCCAGCAGTGAAGTCTATGGCGGGAGTCAGCAGTACTTC	CASSEVYGGSQQYF
-	TRBJ1-1	TRBD1	TRBV6-6	TGTGCCACCGTGGATCAGAGGGGGCTAGCCACTGAAGCTTTCTTT	CATVDQRGLATEAFF
-	TRBJ2-5	-	TRBV25-1	TGTGCCAGCAGTTTAGAGGGGGGGCGGCAAGAGACCCAGTACTTC	CASSLEGGRQETQYF
few	TRBJ2-2	-	TRBV1	TGCACCAGCAGCCAATACTCCCGGATAGCGGGGGCCCGGGGCGGGGAGCTGTTTTTT	CTSSQYSRIAGARGGELFF
-	TRBJ1-5	-	TRBV9	TGTGCCAGCAGCTCAGAGGGATCAGCGTATCAGCCCCAGCATTTT	CASSSEGSAYQPQHF
-	TRBJ2-7	TRBD2	TRBV13	TGTGCCAGCAGCCACCGGGGGGGAACCTACGAGCAGTACTTC	CASSHRGGTYEQYF
-	TRBJ1-2	-	TRBV6-1	TGTGCCAGCAGTGAACAGGCCACGTTGAACTATGGCTACACCTTC	CASSEQATLNYGYTF
few	TRBJ2-5	TRBD2	TRBV2	TGTGCCAGCACTCCAGGGAGGGGTCAAGAGACCCAGTACTTC	CASTPGRGQETQYF
-	TRBJ2-7	-	TRBV9	TGTGCCAGCAGCGTAGCTCCTAGCAGAGGACCCTACGAGCAGTACTTC	CASSVAPSRGPYEQYF
-	TRBJ2-1	TRBD1	TRBV6-5	TGTGCCAGCAGGAGACAGGGTGCGTGGGAGCAGTTCTTC	CASRRQGAWEQFF